This TCR beta chain was identified in a study of blood T cells in healthy people across ages. This clonotype has a single count. What it binds is not known. General observations from the study: There were more naive CD4+ cells and higher diversity in long-lived donors than in aged donors.

V was cut by 0 bases and J by 4 bases, with 12 bases left in between. The germline CDR1 and CDR2 sequences are SGHDN and FVKESK. The CDR3 runs to 16 residues. A J-beta primer mix and a sample-barcoded 5' primer were used in a second PCR of about 7 to 12 cycles. A minimum of 2.5 million CDR3-containing paired-end reads was obtained for each sample. Each CDR3 protein gets one entry after TCRdb re-called the 5' RACE reads with MiXCR. The sample has approximately 1.5 million distinct CDR3 sequences, less than 45% seen once. The sequenced material came from blood. The source of this sequence is a woman under 30 in good health. The chain recombines TRBV14 with TRBJ1-4; weak D call: TRBD1 (5 bases). CDR3 sequence reads: CASSQDRAGGNEKLFF. Written as DNA, the CDR3 is TGTGCCAGCAGCCAAGATCGGGCCGGGGGTAATGAAAAACTGTTTTTT.